The clone carrying this T cell receptor beta chain was found many times. The record originates from a study of metastatic and nonmetastatic thyroid tumors. As for the study in general: Blood and tumor or nodule tissue repertoires from malignant and benign thyroid patients were compared.

No patient had received any treatment before thyroid surgery. TCRdb re-clonotyped the PCR reads via MiXCR. The sample carries about 69,000 clones, about 14% recorded once. Germline loops: CDR1 KGHDR, CDR2 SFDVKD. The CDR3 loop spans 16 amino acids. The V gene end was trimmed by 3 bases and the J gene end by 10 bases; junction bases not matched to a gene: 12. Sequencing was performed on blood. The chain links TRBV24-1 to TRBJ1-5; 9 positions match TRBD1. The sequence was collected from a male donor with papillary thyroid cancer or a benign thyroid nodule (not recorded which). Some clones in this sample may be carry-over from other donors' samples. The CDR3 region has the DNA TGTGCCACCAGTGATGGGGACAGGGAAGGCGAGGAACCCCAGCATTTT. Translated, it gives CATSDGDREGEEPQHF.